This entry describes one T cell receptor beta chain. Its antigen is unknown. CDR1 is KGHSH and CDR2 is LQKENI in the germline V gene. The V and J ends lost 6 bases and 4 bases respectively, with 12 bases between them. There are 14 residues in the CDR3. Produced via immunoSEQ multiplex PCR; TCRdb's table is partial and in-frame only. The table shows 800,000 to 1,200,000 clones, with around 78% occurring only once. The sample comes from a study of shared clonotypes between healthy human individuals. At the level of the study: Three plates were used per donor for CD4 naive, three for CD4 memory, two for CD8 naive and one for CD8 memory.

Study-level points and caveats: Some naive CD4 clonotypes, roughly 4.8%, turned up in common across a handful of donors. The donor pool, a small one, limited the genetic and exposure-history diversity represented. In this cohort, only blood was sampled, and tissue repertoires likely differ.

Sequencing input: memory CD4+ T cells from PBMCs. Subset denoted: CD45RA-negative fraction. The chain recombines TRBV18 with TRBJ1-4; perhaps TRBD1 as D (5 bases). This clonotype was obtained from a man between 18 and 29 years old in good health. Some clones in this sample may be carry-over from other donors' samples. This CDR3 is CASSRDGSNEKLFF. As DNA, the CDR3 is TGTGCCAGCTCCCGGGACGGGAGTAATGAAAAACTGTTTTTT.